This T cell receptor beta chain was found in a study of T cell responses to AZD1222 COVID-19 vaccine (dated by TCRdb to about 2021). Looking at the study overall: TCR sequencing was performed for about 250 trial participants, of whom 200 to 210 were given two doses of AZD1222 and around 25 were given two doses of MenACWY control vaccine. Trial participants were enrolled by age into 18-55, 56-69 and 70-plus year subgroups, with roughly 160, 29 and 62 TCR-sequenced participants respectively. The study at large found these results: In the small 56-69-year group, the increase in depth fell short of significance, most likely because of low power. Participants were mostly white British, with more females than males. The authors suggested clonal diversity may have been underestimated. After two AZD1222 doses, both the breadth and the depth of spike-specific TCRs were significantly higher than at day 0 and than in MenACWY recipients. CD4 TCRs associated with the vaccine covered the entire spike protein, and the dominant responses were in regions 160-218 and 743-854. Conclusions about previously exposed vaccinees are limited because only a handful of AZD1222 recipients were SARS-CoV-2 seropositive at baseline. Reportedly, almost half of the unique spike-specific TCRs recognized epitopes lying outside the regions that are mutated in the B.1.351 and B.1.1.7 variants. Because no samples from the day 14 peak response were available, repertoires could be characterized only after the peak T cell response.

The CDR3 regions of human TCRbeta chains were subjected to immunosequencing. The source study handled its data this way. TCRs in the repertoires were compared against a reference library of SARS-CoV-2-specific TCRs that had been generated with the MIRA antigen-specificity platform. Breadth meant the fraction of unique TCRs that were SARS-CoV-2-associated, whereas depth meant the fraction of total T cells that were SARS-CoV-2-associated. Using the MIRA data, every spike-specific TCR was mapped to the spike region that the TCR reacted to and assigned to either a CD4 or a CD8 class. Log10-transformed breadth and depth values were compared by one-way ANOVA with Sidak's multiple comparisons tests. The clones in this table, taken by TCRdb from immuneACCESS, are in-frame only. Not every clone is retained; where verified, under half of the shortfall comes from an unresolved V gene, and the cause of the rest is unknown. D and trimming come from the DNA, and the V and J calls and clone size come from that table. The sample data list around 270,000 clones, and 94% of these were observed just once. The ten largest clones capture 0.55% of the sample.

Taken with the paper, the label for time point translates to: about 28 days (+/-7) after the second vaccine dose. AZD1222 recipients whose second dose came at about 4 weeks and those whose second dose came at about 12 weeks were combined into one group, since spike-specific TCR depth and breadth did not differ between the two schedules. Vaccinee samples came from UK trials COV001 and COV002, including a single-blind randomized controlled phase 2/3 trial of AZD1222 (ChAdOx1 nCoV-19) in healthy adults. For TCRbeta chain sequencing, PBMC samples from trial participants were taken at day 0 and at day 28 after the second dose. Notes on this clone: Its antigen specificity is not known. No base quality values were provided; no much bigger clone lies one nucleotide off.

This clonotype was sampled from an adult who received the AZD1222 COVID-19 vaccine. Sample: peripheral blood, taken 28 days after the second AZD1222 dose.

The DNA sequence reads TGTGCCAGCAGTTACTATGCAGGGACTGAAGCTTTCTTT. The translation is CASSYYAGTEAFF. The chain is assembled from TRBV6-2 or TRBV6-3 and TRBJ1-1; the D region possibly corresponds to TRBD1 (5 bases align). As encoded in the germline V gene, CDR1 is MNHEY while CDR2 is SVGEGT. The CDR3 has 13 amino acids, counting the end cysteine and phenylalanine. CDR3 DNA is the only sequence kept; it has 39 bases, read in frame from the first base. The junction carries 8 bases between V and J, which are trimmed by 1 base and 5 bases respectively.